Listed below are T cell receptor beta chains from one sample, sequenced in a study of response to subunit inactivated influenza vaccine. One entry per CDR3 protein results from TCRdb running MiXCR on the RT-PCR reads. Seen here are over 400,000 distinct CDR3 sequences, over 10% observed once, and the top ten hold about an eighth. Sequenced material: PBMCs from blood, taken 35 to 45 days after vaccination. The receptors stem from a man aged 45 to 65 who received an inactivated influenza vaccine. Both conserved end residues are part of each CDR3.

J | V | CDR3
TRBJ2-1 | TRBV28 | CASSFLGSYNEQFF
TRBJ2-5 | TRBV21-1 | CASSKDCPGGETQYF
TRBJ2-7 | TRBV12-3/TRBV12-4 | CASSSPQGAGQYF
TRBJ1-6 | TRBV6-1 | CASSAGTSYNSPLHF
TRBJ1-1 | TRBV4-3 | CASSQDVGTTEAFF
TRBJ2-7 | TRBV18 | CASSPPRGELYEQYF
TRBJ1-1 | TRBV20-1 | CSARAALREAFF
TRBJ2-1 | TRBV6-2/TRBV6-3 | CASSYSLIRSGRASSYNEQFF
TRBJ2-5 | TRBV28 | CASTGLQGEKTQYF
TRBJ2-5 | TRBV5-5 | CASSFHGSGGGETQYF
TRBJ2-2 | TRBV12-3/TRBV12-4 | CASKSGQTIAGELFF
TRBJ2-7 | TRBV5-1 | CASSFRDRGEQYF
TRBJ2-1 | TRBV7-2 | CASSLAGSGENNEQFF
TRBJ1-1 | TRBV5-1 | CASSSMTGLGEAFF
TRBJ2-1 | TRBV15 | CATDRRGANEQFF
TRBJ2-2 | TRBV12-3/TRBV12-4 | CASKLAGIATGELFF
TRBJ2-3 | TRBV5-1 | CASSLAAGASTDTQYF
TRBJ2-5 | TRBV20-1 | CSATSAQETQYF
TRBJ1-2 | TRBV15 | CATSTGTAANYGYTF
TRBJ2-3 | TRBV29-1 | CSVGTSGGYTDTQYF
TRBJ1-1 | TRBV3-1 | CASSFGQGSTEAFF
TRBJ2-7 | TRBV7-9 | CASGTGTLYEQYF
TRBJ2-7 | TRBV29-1 | CGVSQASGTGLYEQYF
TRBJ2-7 | TRBV6-1 | CASSEFPKPSYEQYF
TRBJ2-1 | TRBV20-1 | CSATLNSGGEQFF
TRBJ2-5 | TRBV6-1 | CASTSGYRETQYF
TRBJ2-1 | TRBV7-6 | CASSSLLAGGLGQFF
TRBJ1-1 | TRBV6-1 | CASSGAHTEAFF
TRBJ2-2 | TRBV20-1 | CSASRQTNTGELFF
TRBJ1-1 | TRBV29-1 | CSVEQDVFLNTEAFF
TRBJ1-5 | TRBV30 | CAWSGKSNQPQHF
TRBJ2-7 | TRBV7-2 | CASSKALHNEQYF
TRBJ2-1 | TRBV6-2/TRBV6-3 | CASSPLGLDSYNEQFF
TRBJ2-1 | TRBV12-3/TRBV12-4 | CASSLGGTAKGEQFF
TRBJ2-1 | TRBV15 | CATSRAGVWSNEQFF
TRBJ2-7 | TRBV5-1 | CASSLERREYEQYF
TRBJ2-7 | TRBV4-1 | CASSQERTGGAYEQYF
TRBJ2-6 | TRBV9 | CASSRPGQGASISGANVLTF
TRBJ2-1 | TRBV25-1 | CASSEEGGDYNEQFF
TRBJ2-7 | TRBV28 | CASSPGQNKQYF
TRBJ2-7 | TRBV5-1 | CASSLEGVIYDEQYF
TRBJ2-7 | TRBV24-1 | CATSDFRAGTEQYF
TRBJ2-7 | TRBV3-1 | CASSHAYRGRGEQYF
TRBJ2-7 | TRBV20-1 | CSARDIAGREQYF
TRBJ2-5 | TRBV10-3 | CAISESLWETQYF
TRBJ2-3 | TRBV5-6 | CASSLNSAPFTDTQYF
TRBJ2-3 | TRBV3-1 | CTCCRPSGGTSFTDTQYF
TRBJ2-1 | TRBV23-1 | CASSQFLGQNYNEQFF
TRBJ1-1 | TRBV3-1 | CASSQVGHTEAFF